This TCR beta chain emerged from a study of blood T cell repertoires in COVID-19. Study overall: Samples taken during acute and convalescent COVID-19 were collected in the United States, Italy and Spain.

Using immunoSEQ multiplex PCR, the repertoire was profiled, and TCRdb retains in-frame clones only, with some absent. The sample has 13,000 to 15,000 clones; roughly nine tenths are singletons. This CDR3 contains 13 residues. V lost 4 bases to trimming and J lost 5 bases; unmatched junction nucleotides: 6. Germline V gene sequence: CDR1 GTSNPN, CDR2 SVGIG (reference sequence). The genes are TRBV30 and TRBJ1-1; 8 bases match TRBD1. Material: peripheral blood. The clonotype originates from a human donor in a cohort sampled during active COVID-19. CDR3 protein: CAWTGTGGTEAFF. CDR3 in DNA: TGTGCCTGGACCGGAACAGGGGGAACTGAAGCTTTCTTT.